This T cell receptor beta chain was profiled in a study of blood T cell repertoires in COVID-19. This table comes from immunoSEQ multiplex PCR, and its TCRdb copy is limited to in-frame clones, with some not included. Here the sample spans some 270,000 clones, under 90% being singletons. This clone was counted a few times. Cohort placement rested on clinical history that participants reported themselves. Donors in Cohort 3 counted as recovered after two negative PCRs, clearance, or symptom resolution. Germline CDR1 and CDR2: LGHDT and YNNKEL (reference sequence). The trim removed 5 bases at V and 6 bases at J, leaving 6 bases unmatched. The CDR3 is 15 residues long.

The TCR comes from a woman aged 60 to 75 who had recovered from COVID-19. The chain employs TRBV3-1 (or the pseudogene TRBV3-2) and TRBJ2-2; 10 bases are a match to TRBD2. What was sequenced was PBMCs or T cells enriched from blood (not recorded which). CDR3 bases: TGTGCCAGCAGCACAAGCGGGGGGGTCCCCGGGGAGCTGTTTTTT. Translated, it gives CASSTSGGVPGELFF.